These T cell receptor beta chains were read from a single sample in a study of CD8 T cells in Susac syndrome. MiXCR was run by TCRdb on the immunoSEQ multiplex PCR reads, yielding one entry per CDR3 protein. The top ten clones hold approximately 0.31% of a sample with 100,000 to 150,000 distinct CDR3 sequences, 90% to 95% of them seen once. Sequencing input: CD8+ T cells from PBMCs. The receptors were sampled from a human donor with multiple sclerosis. Each CDR3 is given with its conserved first and last residue. D genes are given only for firm matches. Size tells how often a clone was seen (once, few, many) or the class of an expanded clone, and some rows leave it out.

cdr3_length,j_call,d_call,clone_size,v_call,cdr3_nt,cdr3_aa
13,TRBJ2-7,TRBD1,.,TRBV25-1,TGTGCCAGCAGGCGGGGACAGGGGGGCGAGCAGTACTTC,CASRRGQGGEQYF
14,TRBJ1-2,.,.,TRBV29-1,TGCAGCGTTGAAGGGACGGATCAGGGCTATGGCTACACCTTC,CSVEGTDQGYGYTF
14,TRBJ1-2,TRBD1,.,TRBV12-3/TRBV12-4,TGTGCCAGCAGTATAACGACAGGGTCCTATGGCTACACCTTC,CASSITTGSYGYTF
12,TRBJ2-2,TRBD2,.,TRBV20-1,TGCAGTGCACGGGGGGAGGTCGGGGAGCTGTTTTTT,CSARGEVGELFF
19,TRBJ2-4,TRBD2,.,TRBV6-2/TRBV6-3,TGTGCCAGCAGTTACTCGATGACTAGCGCGCTCCTCCCGAAAAACATTCAGTACTTC,CASSYSMTSALLPKNIQYF
13,TRBJ1-5,.,.,TRBV12-3/TRBV12-4,TGTGCCAGCAACTCGGGGAGCAATCAGCCCCAGCATTTT,CASNSGSNQPQHF
10,TRBJ2-1,.,.,TRBV15,TGTGCCTCTGGGGGCAATGAGCAGTTCTTC,CASGGNEQFF
14,TRBJ2-5,.,.,TRBV10-2,TGCGCCAGCAGTGGACCGGGAGCAGGGGAGACCCAGTACTTC,CASSGPGAGETQYF
15,TRBJ2-1,.,.,TRBV9,TGTGCCACCGCAAAAGCGGAAAGCTCCTACAATGAGCAGTTCTTC,CATAKAESSYNEQFF
16,TRBJ2-5,TRBD1,.,TRBV9,TGTGCCAGCAGCGTAACAGGACAGGGGGGACGAGAGACCCAGTACTTC,CASSVTGQGGRETQYF
20,TRBJ2-1,TRBD2,once,TRBV13,TGTGCCAGCAGCTCATGGGGGACTAGCGGGGGCGAGAGCTCCTACAATGAGCAGTTCTTC,CASSSWGTSGGESSYNEQFF
14,TRBJ2-7,.,once,TRBV5-1,TGCGCCAGCAGCTTGGCGGGGGAAGGCTACGAGCAGTACTTC,CASSLAGEGYEQYF
17,TRBJ1-2,TRBD1,.,TRBV6-4,TGTGCCAGCAGTGACGTTACCGGGACAGGGGGCGTCTATGGCTACACCTTC,CASSDVTGTGGVYGYTF
12,TRBJ2-2,.,.,TRBV30,TGTGCCTGGACAGGAAACACCGGGGAGCTGTTTTTT,CAWTGNTGELFF
15,TRBJ2-1,.,.,TRBV9,TGTGCCAGCAGCCGAACCGGGACGGGGCAGAATGAGCAGTTCTTC,CASSRTGTGQNEQFF
14,TRBJ2-3,TRBD1,.,TRBV5-1,TGCGCCAGCAGCCAGGACAGGGCTAGAGATACGCAGTATTTT,CASSQDRARDTQYF
16,TRBJ2-7,.,.,TRBV7-8,TGTGCCAGCAGCCTTAGGGGGGTAGCGTTCTCCTACGAGCAGTACTTC,CASSLRGVAFSYEQYF
15,TRBJ2-1,TRBD2,.,TRBV2,TGTGCCAGCAGTGATGGCGGCACCCAGCGGGGTGAGCAGTTCTTC,CASSDGGTQRGEQFF
13,TRBJ2-1,.,.,TRBV19,TGTGCCAGCGGGACCAGCTCCTACAATGAGCAGTTCTTC,CASGTSSYNEQFF
18,TRBJ2-3,.,.,TRBV7-2,TGTGCCAGCAGCTTAGTGTGGGGCGGGGACCGCTTAGCGGATACGCAGTATTTT,CASSLVWGGDRLADTQYF
16,TRBJ2-4,TRBD1,.,TRBV3-1,TGTGCCAGCAGCGCACCTGGCCCTCAGGGGGTAGGCATTCAGTACTTC,CASSAPGPQGVGIQYF
13,TRBJ1-1,.,once,TRBV9,TGTGCCAGCAGCGTAGGGGTGACTGCAGAAGCTTTCTTT,CASSVGVTAEAFF
13,TRBJ2-5,.,.,TRBV13,TGTGCCAGCAGCCCGGGACGGAAAGAGACCCAGTACTTC,CASSPGRKETQYF
13,TRBJ2-3,TRBD1,.,TRBV19,TGTGCCAGTTGGGACAGTAACACAGATACGCAGTATTTT,CASWDSNTDTQYF
16,TRBJ1-2,.,.,TRBV7-9,TGTGCCAGCAGCGTGCCCACCGGGACAAAAGTCTATGGCTACACCTTC,CASSVPTGTKVYGYTF
13,TRBJ2-7,.,.,TRBV9,TGTGCCAGCAGCGCTCCGCCCTATAGCGAGCAGTACTTC,CASSAPPYSEQYF
16,TRBJ2-5,TRBD2,.,TRBV24-1,TGTGCCACCAGTGATACCACGGGGGGGCCCTTTGAGACCCAGTACTTC,CATSDTTGGPFETQYF
15,TRBJ1-3,.,.,TRBV21-1,TGTGCCAGCAGCAAGCCGACCACTTGTGGAAACACCATATATTTT,CASSKPTTCGNTIYF
20,TRBJ1-2,.,.,TRBV3-1,TGTGCCAGCAGCCTTCGAATGCCTAAGGGCTCAGTTGGGACCCGGCATGGCTACACCTTC,CASSLRMPKGSVGTRHGYTF
12,TRBJ2-3,.,.,TRBV12-3/TRBV12-4,TGTGCCAGCGACGACACCACAGATACGCAGTATTTT,CASDDTTDTQYF
14,TRBJ1-1,TRBD1,.,TRBV5-1,TGCGCCAGCAGCTTAAACAGGGGGAGCACTGAAGCTTTCTTT,CASSLNRGSTEAFF
19,TRBJ1-5,.,.,TRBV9,TGTGCCAGCAGCGTAGAGTCCGGGGGCGAAATAGCAGATCCGAAGCCCCAGCATTTT,CASSVESGGEIADPKPQHF
18,TRBJ2-4,.,.,TRBV5-4,TGTGCCAGCAGCTTAGGGCGGGCTAAGATACCGGCCAAAAACATTCAGTACTTC,CASSLGRAKIPAKNIQYF
13,TRBJ1-2,TRBD1,.,TRBV19,TGTGCCAGCGGACAGGGGGCTAACTATGGCTACACCTTC,CASGQGANYGYTF
14,TRBJ2-5,TRBD2,.,TRBV7-9,TGTGCCAGCAGCTCGCCGGGACTAACAGAGACCCAGTACTTC,CASSSPGLTETQYF
15,TRBJ1-1,TRBD1,.,TRBV18,TGTGCCAGCTCACCTTCGGGACAGTCGAACACTGAAGCTTTCTTT,CASSPSGQSNTEAFF
14,TRBJ2-7,.,.,TRBV7-9,TGTGCCAGCAGCTCCCGGGACGGATCCTACGAGCAGTACTTC,CASSSRDGSYEQYF
16,TRBJ2-3,TRBD2,.,TRBV6-6,TGTGCCAGCAGCCGGACTAGCGGGGGGGCCGGGGATACGCAGTATTTT,CASSRTSGGAGDTQYF
13,TRBJ2-7,TRBD2,.,TRBV28,TGTGCCAGCAGTTCGGGACTAGCTAACGAGCAGTACTTC,CASSSGLANEQYF
14,TRBJ2-5,TRBD2,.,TRBV12-3/TRBV12-4,TGTGCCAGCAGTTTAGAGGGCGGGAGGTCTACCCAGTACTTC,CASSLEGGRSTQYF
18,TRBJ2-5,TRBD2,.,TRBV6-2/TRBV6-3,TGTGCCAGCAGTTACTCGGTGGGAGCGGGAGCAACCCAAGAGACCCAGTACTTC,CASSYSVGAGATQETQYF